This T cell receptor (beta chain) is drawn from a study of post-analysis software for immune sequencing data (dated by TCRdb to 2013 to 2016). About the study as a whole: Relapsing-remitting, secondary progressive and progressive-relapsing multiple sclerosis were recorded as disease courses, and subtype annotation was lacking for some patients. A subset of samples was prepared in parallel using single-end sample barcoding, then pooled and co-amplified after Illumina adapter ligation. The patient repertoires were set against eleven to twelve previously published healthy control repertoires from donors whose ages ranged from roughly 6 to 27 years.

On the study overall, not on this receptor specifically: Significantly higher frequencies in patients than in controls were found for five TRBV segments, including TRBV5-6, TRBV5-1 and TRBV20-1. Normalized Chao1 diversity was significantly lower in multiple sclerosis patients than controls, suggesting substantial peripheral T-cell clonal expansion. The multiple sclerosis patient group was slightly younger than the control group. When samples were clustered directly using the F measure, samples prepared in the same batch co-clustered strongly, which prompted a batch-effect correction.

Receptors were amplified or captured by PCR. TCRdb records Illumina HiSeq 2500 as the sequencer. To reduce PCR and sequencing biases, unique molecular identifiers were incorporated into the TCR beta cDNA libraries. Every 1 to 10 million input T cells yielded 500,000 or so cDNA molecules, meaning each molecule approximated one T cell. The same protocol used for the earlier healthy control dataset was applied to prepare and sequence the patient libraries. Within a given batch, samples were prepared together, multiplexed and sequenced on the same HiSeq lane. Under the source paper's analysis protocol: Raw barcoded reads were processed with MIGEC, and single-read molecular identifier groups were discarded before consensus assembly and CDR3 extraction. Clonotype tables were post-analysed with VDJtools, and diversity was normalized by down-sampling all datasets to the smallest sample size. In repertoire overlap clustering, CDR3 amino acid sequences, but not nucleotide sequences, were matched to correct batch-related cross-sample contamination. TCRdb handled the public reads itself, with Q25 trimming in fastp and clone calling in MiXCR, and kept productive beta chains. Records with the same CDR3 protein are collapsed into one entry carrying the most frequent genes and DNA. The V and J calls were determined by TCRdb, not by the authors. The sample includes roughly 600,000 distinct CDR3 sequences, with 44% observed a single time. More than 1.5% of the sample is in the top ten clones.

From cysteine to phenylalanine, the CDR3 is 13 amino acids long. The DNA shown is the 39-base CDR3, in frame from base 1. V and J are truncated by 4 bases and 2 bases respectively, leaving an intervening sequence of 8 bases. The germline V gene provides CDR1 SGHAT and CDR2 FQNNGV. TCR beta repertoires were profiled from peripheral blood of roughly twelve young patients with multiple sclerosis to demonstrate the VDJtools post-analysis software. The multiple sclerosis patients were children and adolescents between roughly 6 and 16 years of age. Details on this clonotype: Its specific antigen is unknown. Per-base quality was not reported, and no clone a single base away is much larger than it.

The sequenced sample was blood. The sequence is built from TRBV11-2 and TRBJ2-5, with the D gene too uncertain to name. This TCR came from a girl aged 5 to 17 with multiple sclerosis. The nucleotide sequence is TGTGCCAGCAGCTACTTTGGGCAAGAGACCCAGTACTTC. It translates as CASSYFGQETQYF.